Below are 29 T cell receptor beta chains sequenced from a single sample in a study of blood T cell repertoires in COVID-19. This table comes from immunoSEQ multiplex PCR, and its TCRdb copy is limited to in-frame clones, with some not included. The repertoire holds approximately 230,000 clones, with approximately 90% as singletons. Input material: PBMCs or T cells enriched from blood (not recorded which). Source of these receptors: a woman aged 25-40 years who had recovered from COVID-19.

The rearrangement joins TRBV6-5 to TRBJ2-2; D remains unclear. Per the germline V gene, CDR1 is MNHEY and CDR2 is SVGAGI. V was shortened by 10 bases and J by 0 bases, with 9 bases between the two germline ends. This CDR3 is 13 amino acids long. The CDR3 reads CATAIPNTGELFF. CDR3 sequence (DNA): TGTGCCACAGCGATACCGAACACCGGGGAGCTGTTTTTT.

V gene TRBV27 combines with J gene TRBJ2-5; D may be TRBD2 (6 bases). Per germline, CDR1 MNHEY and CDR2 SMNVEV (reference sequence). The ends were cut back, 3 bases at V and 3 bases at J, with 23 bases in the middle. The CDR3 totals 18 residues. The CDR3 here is CASSFSLVGSPPKETQYF. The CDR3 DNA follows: TGTGCCAGCAGTTTTTCCTTAGTCGGGAGTCCCCCCAAAGAGACCCAGTACTTC.

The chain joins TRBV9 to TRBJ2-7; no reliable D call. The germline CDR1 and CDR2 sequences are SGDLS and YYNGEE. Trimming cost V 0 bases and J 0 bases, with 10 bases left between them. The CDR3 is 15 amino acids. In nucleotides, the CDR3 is TGTGCCAGCAGCGTAGATTCAGGTTTCTCCTACGAGCAGTACTTC. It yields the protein CASSVDSGFSYEQYF.

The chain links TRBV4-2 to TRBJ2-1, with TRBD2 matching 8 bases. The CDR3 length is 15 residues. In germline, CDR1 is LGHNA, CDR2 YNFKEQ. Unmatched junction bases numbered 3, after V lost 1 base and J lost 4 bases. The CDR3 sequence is CASSQAGGLYNEQFF. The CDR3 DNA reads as TGTGCCAGCAGCCAAGCGGGAGGGTTATACAATGAGCAGTTCTTC.

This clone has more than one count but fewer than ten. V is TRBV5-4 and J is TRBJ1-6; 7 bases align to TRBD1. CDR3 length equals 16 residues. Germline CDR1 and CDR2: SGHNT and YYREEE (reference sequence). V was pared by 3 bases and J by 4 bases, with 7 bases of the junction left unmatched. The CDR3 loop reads CASSWDRQAYNSPLHF. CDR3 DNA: TGTGCCAGCAGCTGGGACAGACAAGCTTATAATTCACCCCTCCACTTT.

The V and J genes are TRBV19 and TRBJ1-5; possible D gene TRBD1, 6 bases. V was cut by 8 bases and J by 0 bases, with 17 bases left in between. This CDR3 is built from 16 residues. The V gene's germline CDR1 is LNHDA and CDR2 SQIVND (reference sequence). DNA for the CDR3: TGTGCCAGTGCGGAGGGGGGGTCCAATAGCAATCAGCCCCAGCATTTT. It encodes CASAEGGSNSNQPQHF.

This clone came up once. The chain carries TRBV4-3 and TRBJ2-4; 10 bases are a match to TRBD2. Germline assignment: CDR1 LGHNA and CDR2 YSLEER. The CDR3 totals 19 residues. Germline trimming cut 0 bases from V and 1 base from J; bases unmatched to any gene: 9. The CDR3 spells CASSQERLAGEWAKNIQYF. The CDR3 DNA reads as TGCGCCAGCAGCCAAGAAAGGCTAGCGGGAGAGTGGGCCAAAAACATTCAGTACTTC.

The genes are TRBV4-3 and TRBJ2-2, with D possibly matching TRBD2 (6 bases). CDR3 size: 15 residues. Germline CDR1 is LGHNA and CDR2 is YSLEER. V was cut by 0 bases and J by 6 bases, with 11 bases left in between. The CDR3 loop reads CASSQDSTSPGELFF. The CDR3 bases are TGCGCCAGCAGCCAAGATAGCACTAGCCCCGGGGAGCTGTTTTTT.

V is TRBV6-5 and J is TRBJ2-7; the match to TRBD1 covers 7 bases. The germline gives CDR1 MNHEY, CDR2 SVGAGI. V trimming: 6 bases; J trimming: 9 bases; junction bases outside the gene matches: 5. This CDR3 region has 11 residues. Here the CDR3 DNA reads TGTGCCAGCAGCAGGGGGAGTACGCAGTACTTC. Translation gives CASSRGSTQYF.

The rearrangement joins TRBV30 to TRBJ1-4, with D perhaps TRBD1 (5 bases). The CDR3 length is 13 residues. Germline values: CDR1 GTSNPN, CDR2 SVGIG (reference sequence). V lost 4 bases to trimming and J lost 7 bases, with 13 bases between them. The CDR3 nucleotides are TGTGCCTGGAAGGGGCAGGAGTTTGAAAAACTGTTTTTT. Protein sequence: CAWKGQEFEKLFF.

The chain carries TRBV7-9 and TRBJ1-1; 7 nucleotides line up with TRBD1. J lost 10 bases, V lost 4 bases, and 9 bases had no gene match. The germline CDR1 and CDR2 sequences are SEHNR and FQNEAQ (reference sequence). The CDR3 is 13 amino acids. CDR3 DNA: TGTGCCAGCAGCTCTAACAGGGGACGAGGAGCTTTCTTT. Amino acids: CASSSNRGRGAFF.

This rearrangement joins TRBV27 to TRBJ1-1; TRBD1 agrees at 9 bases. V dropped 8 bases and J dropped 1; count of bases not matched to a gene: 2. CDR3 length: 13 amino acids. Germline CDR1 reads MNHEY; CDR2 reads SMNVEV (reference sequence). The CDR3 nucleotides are TGTGCCAGCGGGACAGGGTGGAACACTGAAGCTTTCTTT. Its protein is CASGTGWNTEAFF.

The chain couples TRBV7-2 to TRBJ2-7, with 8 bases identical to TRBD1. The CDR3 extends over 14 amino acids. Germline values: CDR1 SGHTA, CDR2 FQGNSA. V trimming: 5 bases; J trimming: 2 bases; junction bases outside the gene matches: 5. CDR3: CASSTRQGTYEQYF. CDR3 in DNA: TGTGCCAGCAGCACTAGACAGGGGACCTACGAGCAGTACTTC.

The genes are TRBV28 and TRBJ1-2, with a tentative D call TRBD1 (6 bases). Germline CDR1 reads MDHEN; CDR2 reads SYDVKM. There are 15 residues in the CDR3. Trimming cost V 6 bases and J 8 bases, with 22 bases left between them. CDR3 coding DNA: TGTGCCAGCAGGCCGTCGGACAGCATCAGAAGGGGCTACACCTTC. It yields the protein CASRPSDSIRRGYTF.

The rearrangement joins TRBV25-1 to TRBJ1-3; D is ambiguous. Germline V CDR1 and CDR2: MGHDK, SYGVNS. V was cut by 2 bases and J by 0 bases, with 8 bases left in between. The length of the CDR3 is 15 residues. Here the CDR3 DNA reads TGTGCCAGCAGTGAAAGATTTAGCTCTGGAAACACCATATATTTT. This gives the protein CASSERFSSGNTIYF.

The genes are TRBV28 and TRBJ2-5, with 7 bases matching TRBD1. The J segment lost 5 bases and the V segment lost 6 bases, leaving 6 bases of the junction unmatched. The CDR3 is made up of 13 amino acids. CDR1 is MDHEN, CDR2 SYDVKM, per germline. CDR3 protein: CASRTTGLETQYF. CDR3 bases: TGTGCCAGCAGAACGACAGGGTTGGAGACCCAGTACTTC. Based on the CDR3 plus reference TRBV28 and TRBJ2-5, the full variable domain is DVKVTQSSRYLVKRTGEKVFLECVQDMDHENMFWYRQDPGLGLRLIYFSYDVKMKEKGDIPEGYSVSREKKERFSLILESASTNQTSMYLCASRTTGLETQYFGPGTRLLVL.

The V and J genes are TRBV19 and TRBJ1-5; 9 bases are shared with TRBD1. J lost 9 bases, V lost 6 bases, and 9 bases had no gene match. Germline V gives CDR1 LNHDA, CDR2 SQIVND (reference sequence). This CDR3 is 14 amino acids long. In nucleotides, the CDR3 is TGTGCCAGTAGGCGACAGGGGGACGCTTGGCCCCAGCATTTT. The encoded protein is CASRRQGDAWPQHF.

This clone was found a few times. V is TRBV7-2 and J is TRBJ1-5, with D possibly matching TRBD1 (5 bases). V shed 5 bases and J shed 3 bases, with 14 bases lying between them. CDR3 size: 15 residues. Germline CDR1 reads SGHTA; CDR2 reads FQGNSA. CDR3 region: CASSPRQGLNQPQHF. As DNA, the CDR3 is TGTGCCAGCAGCCCCCGTCAGGGTCTCAATCAGCCCCAGCATTTT.

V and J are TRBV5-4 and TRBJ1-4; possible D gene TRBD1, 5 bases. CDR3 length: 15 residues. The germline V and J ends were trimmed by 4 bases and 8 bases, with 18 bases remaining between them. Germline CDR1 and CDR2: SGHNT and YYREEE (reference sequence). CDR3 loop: CASSPERGLSEKLFF. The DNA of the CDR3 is TGTGCCAGCAGCCCGGAAAGGGGTTTATCGGAAAAACTGTTTTTT.

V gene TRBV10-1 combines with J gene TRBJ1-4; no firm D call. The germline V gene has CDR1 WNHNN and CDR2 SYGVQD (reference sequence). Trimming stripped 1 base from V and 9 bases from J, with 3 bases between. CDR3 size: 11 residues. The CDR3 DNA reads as TGCGCCAGCAGTGAGTTTAAAAAACTGTTTTTT. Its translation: CASSEFKKLFF.

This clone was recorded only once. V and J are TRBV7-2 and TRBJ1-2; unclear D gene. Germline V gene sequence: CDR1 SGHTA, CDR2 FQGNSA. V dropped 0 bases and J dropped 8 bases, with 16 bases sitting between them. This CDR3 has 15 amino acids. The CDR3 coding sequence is TGTGCCAGCAGCTTAGCGCTAGCCACCCCTATGGGCTACACCTTC. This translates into CASSLALATPMGYTF.

CDR3 DNA: TGTGCCAGCAGCGTAGTTCAGGGCCTTCTAACAGATACGCAGTATTTT. Translated, it gives CASSVVQGLLTDTQYF. The chain couples TRBV9 to TRBJ2-3, with D perhaps TRBD1 (5 bases). The V end lost 0 bases, the J end lost 3 bases, and 14 bases lay between the germline ends. Germline V gene sequence: CDR1 SGDLS, CDR2 YYNGEE. CDR3 length: 16 residues.

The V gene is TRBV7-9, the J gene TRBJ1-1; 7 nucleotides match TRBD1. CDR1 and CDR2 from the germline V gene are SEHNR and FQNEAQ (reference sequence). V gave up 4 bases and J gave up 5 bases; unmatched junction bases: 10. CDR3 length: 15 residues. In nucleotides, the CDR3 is TGTGCCAGCAGCTCCACGGGACAGTTGGTGACTGAAGCTTTCTTT. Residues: CASSSTGQLVTEAFF.

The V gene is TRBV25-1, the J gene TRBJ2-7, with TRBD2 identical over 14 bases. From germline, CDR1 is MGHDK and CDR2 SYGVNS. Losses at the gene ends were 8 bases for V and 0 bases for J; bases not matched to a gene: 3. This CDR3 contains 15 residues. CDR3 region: CASLGTSGSSYEQYF. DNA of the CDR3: TGTGCCAGCCTCGGGACTAGCGGGAGCTCCTACGAGCAGTACTTC.

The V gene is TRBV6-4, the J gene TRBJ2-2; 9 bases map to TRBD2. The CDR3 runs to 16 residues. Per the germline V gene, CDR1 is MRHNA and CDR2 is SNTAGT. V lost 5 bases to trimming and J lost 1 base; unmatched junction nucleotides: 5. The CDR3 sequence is CASSWRAGGNTGELFF. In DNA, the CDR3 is TGTGCCAGCAGTTGGCGAGCGGGAGGGAACACCGGGGAGCTGTTTTTT.

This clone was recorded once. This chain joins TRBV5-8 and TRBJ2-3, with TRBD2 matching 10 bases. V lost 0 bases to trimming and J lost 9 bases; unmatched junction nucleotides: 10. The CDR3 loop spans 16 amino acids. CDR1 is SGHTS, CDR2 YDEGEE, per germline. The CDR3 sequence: CASSLERLAGAGTQYF. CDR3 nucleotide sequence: TGTGCCAGCAGCTTGGAACGCCTAGCGGGAGCGGGGACGCAGTATTTT.

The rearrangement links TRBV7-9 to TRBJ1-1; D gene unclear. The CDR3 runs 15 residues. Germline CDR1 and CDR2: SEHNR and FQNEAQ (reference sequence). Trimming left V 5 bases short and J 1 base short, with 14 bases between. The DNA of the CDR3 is TGTGCCAGCAGCCAGCAAGGGAGGGAGAACACTGAAGCTTTCTTT. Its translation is CASSQQGRENTEAFF. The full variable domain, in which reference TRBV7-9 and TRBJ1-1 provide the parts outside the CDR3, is DTGVSQNPRHKITKRGQNVTFRCDPISEHNRLYWYRQTLGQGPEFLTYFQNEAQLEKSRLLSDRFSAERPKGSFSTLEIQRTEQGDSAMYLCASSQQGRENTEAFFGQGTRLTVV.

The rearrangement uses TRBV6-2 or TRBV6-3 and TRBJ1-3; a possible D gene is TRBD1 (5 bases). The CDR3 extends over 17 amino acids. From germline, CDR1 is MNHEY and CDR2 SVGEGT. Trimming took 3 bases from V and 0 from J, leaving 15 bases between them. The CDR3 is CASSYVGSGGSGNTIYF. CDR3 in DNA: TGTGCCAGCAGTTATGTCGGTTCCGGGGGCTCTGGAAACACCATATATTTT.

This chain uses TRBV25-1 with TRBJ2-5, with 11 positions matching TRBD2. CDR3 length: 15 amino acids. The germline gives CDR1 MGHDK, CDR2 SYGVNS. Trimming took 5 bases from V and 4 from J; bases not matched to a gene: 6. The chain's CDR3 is CASSLLGTSGETQYF. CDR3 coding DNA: TGTGCCAGCAGTCTACTAGGGACTAGCGGAGAGACCCAGTACTTC.